One and the same sample provided the 5 T cell receptor beta chains below, sequenced in a study of T cell responses to AZD1222 COVID-19 vaccine. The table came from immunoSEQ multiplex PCR; TCRdb's copy has only in-frame clones and leaves some out. The sample shows approximately 140,000 clones, 94% of them seen only once. The material sequenced was peripheral blood, taken on day 0 of AZD1222 vaccination. Every receptor here comes from an adult in good health.

The CDR3 sequence is CASSISRGGSPLHF. Here the CDR3 DNA reads TGTGCCAGTAGTATCTCCAGGGGCGGTTCACCCCTCCACTTT. This chain uses TRBV19 with TRBJ1-6, with D tentatively TRBD1 (6 bases). V lost 3 bases to trimming and J lost 9 bases, with 12 bases between them. CDR3 length: 14 amino acids. Per germline, CDR1 LNHDA and CDR2 SQIVND (reference sequence).

The V and J genes are TRBV11-3 and TRBJ1-1, with TRBD1 as a possible D gene (5 bases). The CDR3 spans 13 residues. Germline V CDR1 and CDR2: SGHNT, YENEEA. V lost 3 bases and J lost 5, with 10 bases in between. CDR3 in DNA: TGTGCCAGCAGCTTGGGGGGAAAAACTGAAGCTTTCTTT. Translated: CASSLGGKTEAFF. Looking up the rest from reference TRBV11-3 and TRBJ1-1 gives the full variable domain: EAGVVQSPRYKIIEKKQPVAFWCNPISGHNTLYWYLQNLGQGPELLIRYENEEAVDDSQLPKDRFSAERLKGVDSTLKIQPAELGDSAVYLCASSLGGKTEAFFGQGTRLTVV.

The rearrangement links TRBV6-5 to TRBJ1-2; D unresolved. In germline, CDR1 is MNHEY, CDR2 SVGAGI. Deletions cut 2 bases from V and 3 bases from J, with 7 bases between. The length of the CDR3 is 13 residues. CDR3 amino acids: CASSYNVHYGYTF. CDR3 coding DNA: TGTGCCAGCAGTTACAACGTCCACTATGGCTACACCTTC.

The chain is built from TRBV5-1 and TRBJ1-1, with D possibly matching TRBD1 (6 bases). The CDR3 runs 15 residues. Germline CDR1 is SGHRS and CDR2 is YFSETQ. The germline V and J ends were trimmed by 2 bases and 1 base, with 12 bases remaining between them. The CDR3 DNA is TGCGCCAGCAGCTTCTCCCAGGGGCAGAACACTGAAGCTTTCTTT. It specifies CASSFSQGQNTEAFF. The full variable domain, with the rest looked up from reference TRBV5-1 and TRBJ1-1, is KAGVTQTPRYLIKTRGQQVTLSCSPISGHRSVSWYQQTPGQGLQFLFEYFSETQRNKGNFPGRFSGRQFSNSRSEMNVSTLELGDSALYLCASSFSQGQNTEAFFGQGTRLTVV.

CDR3 amino acids: CASSKTEDTQYF. CDR3 coding DNA: TGTGCCAGCTCAAAGACAGAAGATACGCAGTATTTT. The V and J genes are TRBV18 and TRBJ2-3; TRBD1 might be the D (5 bases). Germline V gene lookup returns CDR1 KGHSH and CDR2 LQKENI. CDR3 size: 12 residues. V was trimmed by 5 bases and J by 5 bases, leaving 8 bases between them.